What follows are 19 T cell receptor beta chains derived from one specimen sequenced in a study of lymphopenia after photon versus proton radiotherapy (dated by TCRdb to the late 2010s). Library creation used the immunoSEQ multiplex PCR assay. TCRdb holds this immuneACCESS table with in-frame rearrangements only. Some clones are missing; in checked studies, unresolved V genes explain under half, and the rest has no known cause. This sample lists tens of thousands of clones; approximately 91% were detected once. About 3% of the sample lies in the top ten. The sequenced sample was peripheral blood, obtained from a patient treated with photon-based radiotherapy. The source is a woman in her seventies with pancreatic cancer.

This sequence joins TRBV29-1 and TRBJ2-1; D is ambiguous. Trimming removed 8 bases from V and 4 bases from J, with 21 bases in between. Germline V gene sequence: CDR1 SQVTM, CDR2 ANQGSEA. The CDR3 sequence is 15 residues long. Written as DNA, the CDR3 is TGCAGCATGCAAAGACTTCCCCTTCCTTACAATGAGCAGTTCTTC. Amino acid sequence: CSMQRLPLPYNEQFF.

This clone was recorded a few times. The CDR3 DNA follows: TGTGCCAGCAGCTTACTCCCCAGGCCTTCGAACACCGGGGAGCTGTTTTTT. It encodes CASSLLPRPSNTGELFF. This chain connects TRBV7-2 to TRBJ2-2; D not resolved. The CDR3 contains 17 residues. Germline V gives CDR1 SGHTA, CDR2 FQGNSA. V was clipped by 2 bases and J by 0 bases, with 13 bases between them. The variable domain in full, completed from reference TRBV7-2 and TRBJ2-2, reads GAGVSQSPSNKVTEKGKDVELRCDPISGHTALYWYRQSLGQGLEFLIYFQGNSAPDKSGLPSDRFSAERTGGSVSTLTIQRTQQEDSAVYLCASSLLPRPSNTGELFFGEGSRLTVL.

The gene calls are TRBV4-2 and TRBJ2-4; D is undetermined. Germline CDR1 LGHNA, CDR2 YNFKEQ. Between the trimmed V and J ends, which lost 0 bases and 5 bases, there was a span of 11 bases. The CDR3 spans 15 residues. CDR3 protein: CASSQDLWPQNIQYF. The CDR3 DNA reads TGTGCCAGCAGCCAAGATCTCTGGCCCCAAAACATTCAGTACTTC.

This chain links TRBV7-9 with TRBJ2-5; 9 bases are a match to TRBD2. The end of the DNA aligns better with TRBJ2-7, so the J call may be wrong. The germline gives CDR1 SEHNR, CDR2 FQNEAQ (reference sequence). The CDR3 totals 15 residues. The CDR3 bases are TGTGCCAGCAGCTTAGGCGGGAGGGCATCCTACGAGCAGTACTTC. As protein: CASSLGGRASYEQYF.

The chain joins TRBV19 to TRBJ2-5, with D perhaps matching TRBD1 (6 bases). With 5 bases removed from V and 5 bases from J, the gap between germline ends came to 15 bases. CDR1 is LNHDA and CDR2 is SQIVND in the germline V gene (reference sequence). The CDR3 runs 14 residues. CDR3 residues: CASSPTGTRETQYF. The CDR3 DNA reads TGTGCCAGTAGTCCTACAGGGACGCGGGAGACCCAGTACTTC. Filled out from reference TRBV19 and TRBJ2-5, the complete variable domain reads DGGITQSPKYLFRKEGQNVTLSCEQNLNHDAMYWYRQDPGQGLRLIYYSQIVNDFQKGDIAEGYSVSREKKESFPLTVTSAQKNPTAFYLCASSPTGTRETQYFGPGTRLLVL.

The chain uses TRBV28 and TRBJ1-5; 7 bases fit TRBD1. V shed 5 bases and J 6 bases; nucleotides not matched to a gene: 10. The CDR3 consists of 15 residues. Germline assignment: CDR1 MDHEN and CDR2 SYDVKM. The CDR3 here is CASSPHPQGTQPQHF. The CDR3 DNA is TGTGCCAGCAGTCCACACCCACAGGGGACTCAGCCCCAGCATTTT.

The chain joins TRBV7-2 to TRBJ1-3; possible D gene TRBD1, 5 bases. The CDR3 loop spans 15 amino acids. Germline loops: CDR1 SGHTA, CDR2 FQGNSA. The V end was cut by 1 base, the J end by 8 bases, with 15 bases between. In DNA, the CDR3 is TGTGCCAGCAGCTTAGAGTCAGGGAGGACGCACACCATATATTTT. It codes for CASSLESGRTHTIYF.

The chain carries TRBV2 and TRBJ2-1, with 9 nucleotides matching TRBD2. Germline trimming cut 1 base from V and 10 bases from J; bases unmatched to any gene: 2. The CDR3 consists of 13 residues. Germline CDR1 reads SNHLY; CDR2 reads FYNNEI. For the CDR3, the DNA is TGTGCCAGCAGTGAAGTTGCGGGAGGGGAGCAGTTCTTC. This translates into CASSEVAGGEQFF.

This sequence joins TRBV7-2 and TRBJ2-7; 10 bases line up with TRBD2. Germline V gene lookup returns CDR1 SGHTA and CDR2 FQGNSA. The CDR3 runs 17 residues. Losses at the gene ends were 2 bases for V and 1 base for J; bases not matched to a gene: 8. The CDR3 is CASSLSGLALPSYEQYF. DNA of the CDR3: TGTGCCAGCAGCTTATCGGGACTAGCGTTACCGTCCTACGAGCAGTACTTC.

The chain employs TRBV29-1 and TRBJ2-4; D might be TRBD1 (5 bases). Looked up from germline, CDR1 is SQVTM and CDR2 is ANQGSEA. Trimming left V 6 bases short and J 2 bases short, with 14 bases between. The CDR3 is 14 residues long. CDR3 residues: CSVSWGNPKNIQYF. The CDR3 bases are TGCAGCGTCAGTTGGGGCAATCCCAAAAACATTCAGTACTTC.

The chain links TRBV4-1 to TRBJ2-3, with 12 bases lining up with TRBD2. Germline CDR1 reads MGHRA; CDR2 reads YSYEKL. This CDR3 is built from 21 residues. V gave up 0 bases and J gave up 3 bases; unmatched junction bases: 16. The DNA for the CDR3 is TGCGCCAGCAGCCAAGATTGGGGGCCCAGACTAGCGGGAGAAGGAACAGATACGCAGTATTTT. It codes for CASSQDWGPRLAGEGTDTQYF.

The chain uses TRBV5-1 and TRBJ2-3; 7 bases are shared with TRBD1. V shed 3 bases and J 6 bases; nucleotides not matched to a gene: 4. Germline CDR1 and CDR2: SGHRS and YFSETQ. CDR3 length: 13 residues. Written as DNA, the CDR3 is TGCGCCAGCAGCTCACAGGACAGGGATACGCAGTATTTT. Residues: CASSSQDRDTQYF.

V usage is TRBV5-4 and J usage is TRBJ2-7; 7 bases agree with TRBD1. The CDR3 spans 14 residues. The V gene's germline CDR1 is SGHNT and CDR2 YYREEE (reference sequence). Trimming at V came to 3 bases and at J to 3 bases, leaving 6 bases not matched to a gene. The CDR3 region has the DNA TGTGCCAGCAGCTCCCGGGACAGACACTACGAGCAGTACTTC. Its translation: CASSSRDRHYEQYF.

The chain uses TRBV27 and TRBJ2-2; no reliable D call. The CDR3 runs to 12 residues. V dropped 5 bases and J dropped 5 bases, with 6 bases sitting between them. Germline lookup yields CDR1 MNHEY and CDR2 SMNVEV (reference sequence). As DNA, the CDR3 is TGTGCCAGCAGTCCCCCAACCGGGGAGCTGTTTTTT. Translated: CASSPPTGELFF.

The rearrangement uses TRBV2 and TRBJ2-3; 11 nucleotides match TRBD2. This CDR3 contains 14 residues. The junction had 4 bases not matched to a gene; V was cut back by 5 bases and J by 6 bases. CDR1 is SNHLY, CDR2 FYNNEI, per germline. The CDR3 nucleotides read TGTGCCAGCAGTTTTAGCGGGAGGGGCGATACGCAGTATTTT. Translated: CASSFSGRGDTQYF.

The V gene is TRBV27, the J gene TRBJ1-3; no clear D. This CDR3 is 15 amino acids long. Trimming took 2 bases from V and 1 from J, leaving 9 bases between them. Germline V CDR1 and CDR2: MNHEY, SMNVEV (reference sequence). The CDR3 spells CASSLGSGSGNTIYF. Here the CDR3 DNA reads TGTGCCAGCAGTTTAGGGTCGGGTTCTGGAAACACCATATATTTT.

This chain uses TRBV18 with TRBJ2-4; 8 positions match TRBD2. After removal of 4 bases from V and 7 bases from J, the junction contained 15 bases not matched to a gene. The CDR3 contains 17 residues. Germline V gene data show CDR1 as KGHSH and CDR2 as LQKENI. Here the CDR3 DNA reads TGTGCCAGCTCACGCCGCCCGAGTACTAGCGGTGAGAACATTCAGTACTTC. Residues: CASSRRPSTSGENIQYF.

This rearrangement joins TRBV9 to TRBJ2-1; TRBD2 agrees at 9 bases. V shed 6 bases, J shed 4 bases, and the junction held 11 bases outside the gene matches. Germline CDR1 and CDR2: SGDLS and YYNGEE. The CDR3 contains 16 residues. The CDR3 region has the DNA TGTGCCAGCACCCGAGGAGGGCTAGCGGGATACAATGAGCAGTTCTTC. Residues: CASTRGGLAGYNEQFF.

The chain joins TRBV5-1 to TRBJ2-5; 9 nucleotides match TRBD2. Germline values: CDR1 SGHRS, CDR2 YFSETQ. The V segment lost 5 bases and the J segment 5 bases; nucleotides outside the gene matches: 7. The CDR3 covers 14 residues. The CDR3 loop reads CASSDEGLAETQYF. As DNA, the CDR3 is TGCGCCAGCAGTGATGAAGGACTAGCGGAGACCCAGTACTTC.